This T cell receptor (beta chain) was identified in a study of tumor-infiltrating lymphocytes in primary liver carcinoma. Study background: Patients, male and female, were 30 to 69 years old.

Production of TCR beta cDNA used approximately 0.55 ug total RNA together with a constant-region primer. Slightly modified ARM-PCR served as the procedure for the TCR beta libraries. These libraries came from three rounds of nested multiplex PCR. TCRdb reprocessed the multiplex PCR reads with MiXCR, giving one entry per CDR3 protein. In the table there are around 190,000 distinct CDR3 sequences, around 85% of which are singletons. To note about this clonotype: Its target is not known. Here the CDR3 omits its conserved ending phenylalanine or tryptophan, so a read error is the likely source.

Starting material for RNA and DNA co-extraction consisted of about 20-30 mg of unsorted bulk tissue. Chronic HBV infection was present, with no prior treatment. Study results and limitations: Tumor-adjacent and tumor-blood pairs showed less overlap than tumor region pairs.

This clonotype was obtained from a man between 35 and 55 years old with primary liver carcinoma and hepatitis B virus infection. Sequenced: tumor tissue from primary liver carcinoma.

DNA for the CDR3: TGTGCCAGCAGTTTTGGGGGCCGAGAGGGCGGCAATCAGCCCCAGCATTAT. Encoded protein: CASSFGGREGGNQPQHY. This rearrangement joins TRBV12-3 or TRBV12-4 to TRBJ1-5; D perhaps matches TRBD1 (6 bases). The CDR3 has 17 amino acids. V lost 3 bases and J lost 2, with 17 bases in between.